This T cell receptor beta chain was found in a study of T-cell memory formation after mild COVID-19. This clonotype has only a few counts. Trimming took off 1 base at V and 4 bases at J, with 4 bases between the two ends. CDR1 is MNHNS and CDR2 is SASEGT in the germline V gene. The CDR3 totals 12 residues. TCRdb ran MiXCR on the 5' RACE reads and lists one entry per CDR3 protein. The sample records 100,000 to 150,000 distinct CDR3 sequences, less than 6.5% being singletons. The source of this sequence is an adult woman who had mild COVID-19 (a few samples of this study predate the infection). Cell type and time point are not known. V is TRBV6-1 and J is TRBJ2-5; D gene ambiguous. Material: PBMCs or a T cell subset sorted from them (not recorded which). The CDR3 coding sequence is TGTGCCAGCAGTGAAGGGAGAGAGACCCAGTACTTC. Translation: CASSEGRETQYF.